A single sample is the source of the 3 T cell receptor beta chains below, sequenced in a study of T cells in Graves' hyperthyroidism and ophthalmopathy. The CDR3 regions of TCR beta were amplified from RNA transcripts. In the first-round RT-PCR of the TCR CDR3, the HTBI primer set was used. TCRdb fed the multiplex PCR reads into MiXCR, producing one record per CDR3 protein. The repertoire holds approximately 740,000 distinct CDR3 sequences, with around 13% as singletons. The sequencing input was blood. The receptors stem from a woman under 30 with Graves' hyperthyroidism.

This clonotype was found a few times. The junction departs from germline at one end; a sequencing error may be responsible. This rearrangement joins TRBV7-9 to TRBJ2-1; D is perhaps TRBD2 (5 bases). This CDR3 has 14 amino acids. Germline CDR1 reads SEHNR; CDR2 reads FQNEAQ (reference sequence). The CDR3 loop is CASSFAERYNEQLF. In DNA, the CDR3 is TGTGCCAGCAGCTTTGCGGAGCGGTACAATGAGCAGCTCTTC.

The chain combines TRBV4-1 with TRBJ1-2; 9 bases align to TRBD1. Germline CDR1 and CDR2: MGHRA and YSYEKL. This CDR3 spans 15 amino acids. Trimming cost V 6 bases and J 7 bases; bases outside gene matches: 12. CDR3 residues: CASRNPTGGFLGYTF. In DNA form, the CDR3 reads TGCGCCAGCAGAAATCCTACAGGGGGCTTTCTTGGCTACACCTTC.

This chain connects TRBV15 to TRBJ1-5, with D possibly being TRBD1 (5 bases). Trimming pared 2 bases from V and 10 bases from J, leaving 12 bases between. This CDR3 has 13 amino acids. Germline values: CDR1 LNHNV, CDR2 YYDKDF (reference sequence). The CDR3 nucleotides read TGTGCCACCAGCAGACCCGGTGGGGGACCCCAGCATTTT. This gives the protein CATSRPGGGPQHF.